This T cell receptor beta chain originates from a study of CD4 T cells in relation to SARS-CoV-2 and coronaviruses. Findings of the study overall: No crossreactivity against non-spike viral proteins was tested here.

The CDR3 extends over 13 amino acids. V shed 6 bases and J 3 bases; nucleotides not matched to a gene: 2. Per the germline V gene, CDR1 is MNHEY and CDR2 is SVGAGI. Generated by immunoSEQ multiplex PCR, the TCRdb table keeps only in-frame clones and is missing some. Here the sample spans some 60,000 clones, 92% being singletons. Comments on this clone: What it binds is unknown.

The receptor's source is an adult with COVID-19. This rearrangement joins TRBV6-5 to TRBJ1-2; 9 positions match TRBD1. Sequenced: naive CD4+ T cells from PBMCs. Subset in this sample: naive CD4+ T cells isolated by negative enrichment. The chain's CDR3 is CASRRQGDYGYTF. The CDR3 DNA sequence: TGTGCCAGCAGGAGACAGGGGGACTATGGCTACACCTTC.